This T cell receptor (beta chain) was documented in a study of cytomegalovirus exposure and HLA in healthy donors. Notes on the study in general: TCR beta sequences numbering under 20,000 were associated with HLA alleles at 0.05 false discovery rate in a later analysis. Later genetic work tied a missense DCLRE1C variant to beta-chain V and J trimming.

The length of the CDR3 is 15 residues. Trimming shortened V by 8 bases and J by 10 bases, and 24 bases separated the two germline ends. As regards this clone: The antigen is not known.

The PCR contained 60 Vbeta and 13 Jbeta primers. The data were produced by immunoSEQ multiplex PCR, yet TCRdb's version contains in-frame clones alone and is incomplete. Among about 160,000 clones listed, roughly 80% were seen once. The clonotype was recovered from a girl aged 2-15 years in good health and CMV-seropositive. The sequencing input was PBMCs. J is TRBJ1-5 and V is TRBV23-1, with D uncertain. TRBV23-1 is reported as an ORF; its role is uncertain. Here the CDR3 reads CASPMTQPCLSPQHF. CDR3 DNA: TGCGCCAGCCCGATGACCCAACCATGCCTTAGCCCCCAGCATTTT.